This T cell receptor beta chain comes out of a study of cytomegalovirus exposure and HLA in healthy donors. Study-level points and caveats: Most of the CMV-associated TCR beta chains (in a later analysis) appeared to be HLA-restricted. Relative to the roughly 690-donor mean, N-insertions were reportedly fewer in an Asian-associated ancestry cluster in a later analysis. A later analysis, which compared TCR beta chains of equal frequency, found the HLA-associated ones more clonally expanded.

The CDR3 is 14 residues long. The V gene's germline CDR1 is SNHLY and CDR2 FYNNEI. Trimming removed 9 bases at V and 2 bases at J, with 13 bases between. The primer mix had 60 Vbeta and 13 Jbeta primers. This table comes from immunoSEQ multiplex PCR, and its TCRdb copy is limited to in-frame clones, with some not included. The sample includes about 88,000 clones, approximately 77% of them seen just once. Comment on this clone: Its cognate antigen is unknown.

The source is a middle-aged woman in good health and CMV-seronegative. The V gene is TRBV2, the J gene TRBJ2-2; D gene uncertain. Sample: PBMCs. DNA for the CDR3: TGTGCCAGTAACTCGGCGGAAAACACCGGGGAGCTGTTTTTT. Amino acid sequence: CASNSAENTGELFF.